This T cell receptor beta chain was obtained from a study of T cell changes during pregnancy in multiple sclerosis. Germline assignment: CDR1 LNHDA and CDR2 SQIVND (reference sequence). The CDR3 consists of 14 residues. Trimming shortened V by 1 base and J by 2 bases, and 8 bases separated the two germline ends. Measured with immunoSEQ multiplex PCR; TCRdb has only the in-frame clones, and not every one. Of around 43,000 clones in the sample, approximately 90% were seen once. This sequence joins TRBV19 and TRBJ1-2; D uncertain. The receptor was derived from a female donor with multiple sclerosis, enrolled in a pregnancy study. The material sequenced was CD4+ T cells from peripheral blood mononuclear cells, taken before pregnancy. CDR3 residues: CASSIVDGNYGYTF. In DNA form, the CDR3 reads TGTGCCAGTAGTATAGTTGACGGGAACTATGGCTACACCTTC.